This TCR beta chain derives from a study of blood T cell repertoires in COVID-19. About the research overall: The cDNA or gDNA used as material had been derived from T cells, B-cell-depleted T cells, or PBMCs.

Cohorts were determined from participant-reported clinical history. What the recovered Cohort 3 donors had was two negative PCRs, clearance, or symptom resolution. The CDR3 runs 14 residues. Germline V gene sequence: CDR1 MNHEY, CDR2 SVGAGI. V was trimmed by 4 bases and J by 3 bases, leaving 12 bases between them. Authors' data handling: Reference gene primer amplification yielded estimated nucleated cell counts. Data came from immunoSEQ multiplex PCR; TCRdb stores just in-frame clones and leaves some out. The V and J calls and clone size come from that table; D and trimming were worked out from the DNA. The data contain a few hundred thousand clones, 85% to 90% of them singletons.

The gene calls are TRBV6-5 and TRBJ1-1, with TRBD1 as a possible D gene (5 bases). This receptor was obtained from a man aged 25 to 45 who had recovered from COVID-19. Sequencing was done on a sample of PBMCs or T cells enriched from blood (not recorded which). CDR3 nucleotide sequence: TGTGCCAGCAGTTTGGATGGGGCGGACACTGAAGCTTTCTTT. Amino acids: CASSLDGADTEAFF.